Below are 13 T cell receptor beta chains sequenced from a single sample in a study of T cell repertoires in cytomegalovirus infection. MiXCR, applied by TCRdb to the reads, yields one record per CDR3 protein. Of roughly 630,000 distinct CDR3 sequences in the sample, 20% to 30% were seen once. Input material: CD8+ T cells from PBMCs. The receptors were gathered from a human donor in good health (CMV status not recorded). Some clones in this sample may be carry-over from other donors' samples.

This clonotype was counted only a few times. CDR3: CASSLRDREWETQYF. The DNA for the CDR3 is TGTGCCAGCAGCCTCCGGGACAGGGAATGGGAGACCCAGTACTTC. The chain combines TRBV7-6 with TRBJ2-5; TRBD1 agrees at 9 bases. The CDR3 has 15 residues. CDR1 is SGHVS, CDR2 FNYEAQ, per germline. V shed 5 bases and J 5 bases; nucleotides not matched to a gene: 9.

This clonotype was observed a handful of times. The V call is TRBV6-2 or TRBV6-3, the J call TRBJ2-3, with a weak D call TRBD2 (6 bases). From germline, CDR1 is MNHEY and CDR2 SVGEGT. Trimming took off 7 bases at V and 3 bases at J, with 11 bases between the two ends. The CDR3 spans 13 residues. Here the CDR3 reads CASKGTLTDTQYF. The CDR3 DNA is TGTGCCAGCAAAGGGACTCTAACAGATACGCAGTATTTT.

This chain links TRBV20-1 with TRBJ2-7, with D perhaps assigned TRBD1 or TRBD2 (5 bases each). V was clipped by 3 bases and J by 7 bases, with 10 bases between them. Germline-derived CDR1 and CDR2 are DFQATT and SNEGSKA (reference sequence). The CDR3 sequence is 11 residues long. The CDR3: CSASPGREQYF. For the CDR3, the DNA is TGCAGTGCTAGCCCAGGGAGAGAGCAGTACTTC.

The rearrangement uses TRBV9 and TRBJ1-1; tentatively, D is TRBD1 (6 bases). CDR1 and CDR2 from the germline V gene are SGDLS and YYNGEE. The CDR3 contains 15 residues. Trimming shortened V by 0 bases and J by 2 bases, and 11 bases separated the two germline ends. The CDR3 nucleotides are TGTGCCAGCAGCGTAGAGGAGGGGGACAACACTGAAGCTTTCTTT. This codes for CASSVEEGDNTEAFF.

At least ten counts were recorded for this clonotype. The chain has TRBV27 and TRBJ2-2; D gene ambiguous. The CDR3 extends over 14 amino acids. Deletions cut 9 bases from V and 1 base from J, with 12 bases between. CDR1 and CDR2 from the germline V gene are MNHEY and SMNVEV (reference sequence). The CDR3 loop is CASLLRWNTGELFF. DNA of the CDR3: TGTGCCAGTTTACTCAGGTGGAACACCGGGGAGCTGTTTTTT.

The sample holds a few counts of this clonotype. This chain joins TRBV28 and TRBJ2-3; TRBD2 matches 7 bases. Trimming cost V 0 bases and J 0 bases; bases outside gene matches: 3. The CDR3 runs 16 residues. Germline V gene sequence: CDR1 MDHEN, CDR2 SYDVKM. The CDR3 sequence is CASSLWGGISTDTQYF. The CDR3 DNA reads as TGTGCCAGCAGTTTATGGGGGGGGATTAGCACAGATACGCAGTATTTT.

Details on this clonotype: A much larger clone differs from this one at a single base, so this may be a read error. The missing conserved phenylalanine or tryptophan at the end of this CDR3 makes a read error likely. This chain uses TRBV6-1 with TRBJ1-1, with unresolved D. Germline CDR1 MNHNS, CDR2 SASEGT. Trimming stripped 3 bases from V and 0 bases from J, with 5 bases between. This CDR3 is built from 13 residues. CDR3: CASSDKMNTEAFL. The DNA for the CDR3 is TGTGCCAGCAGTGACAAAATGAACACTGAAGCTTTCCTT.

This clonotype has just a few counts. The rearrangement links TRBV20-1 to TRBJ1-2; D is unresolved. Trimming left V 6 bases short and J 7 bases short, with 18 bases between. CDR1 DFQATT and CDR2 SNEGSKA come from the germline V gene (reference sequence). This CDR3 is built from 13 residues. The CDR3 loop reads CSALSPFNGGYTF. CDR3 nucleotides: TGCAGTGCCCTTTCCCCCTTTAATGGTGGCTACACCTTC.

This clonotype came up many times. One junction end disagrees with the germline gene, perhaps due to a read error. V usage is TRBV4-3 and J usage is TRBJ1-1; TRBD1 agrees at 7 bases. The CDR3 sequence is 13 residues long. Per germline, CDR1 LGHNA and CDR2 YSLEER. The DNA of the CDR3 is TGTGCCAGCAGTGACAGGGTTGATACTGAAGCTTTCTTT. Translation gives CASSDRVDTEAFF.

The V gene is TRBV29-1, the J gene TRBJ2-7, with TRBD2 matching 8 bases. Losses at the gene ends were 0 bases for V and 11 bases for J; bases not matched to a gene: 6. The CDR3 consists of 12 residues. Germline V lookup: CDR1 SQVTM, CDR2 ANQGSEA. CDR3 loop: CSVEEEAGVEYF. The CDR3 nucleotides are TGCAGCGTTGAAGAGGAAGCGGGGGTTGAGTACTTC.

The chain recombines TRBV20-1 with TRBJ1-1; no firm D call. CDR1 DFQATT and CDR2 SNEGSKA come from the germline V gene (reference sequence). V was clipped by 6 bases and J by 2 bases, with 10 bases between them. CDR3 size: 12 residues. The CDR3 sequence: CSAFAPNTEAFF. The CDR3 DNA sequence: TGCAGTGCCTTCGCCCCAAACACTGAAGCTTTCTTT.

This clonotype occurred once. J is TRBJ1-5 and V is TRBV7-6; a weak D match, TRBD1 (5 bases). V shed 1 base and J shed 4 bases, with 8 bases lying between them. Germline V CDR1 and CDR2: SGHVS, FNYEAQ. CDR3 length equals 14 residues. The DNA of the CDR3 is TGTGCCAGCAGCTTAGGGGGGTGGAATCAGCCCCAGCATTTT. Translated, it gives CASSLGGWNQPQHF.

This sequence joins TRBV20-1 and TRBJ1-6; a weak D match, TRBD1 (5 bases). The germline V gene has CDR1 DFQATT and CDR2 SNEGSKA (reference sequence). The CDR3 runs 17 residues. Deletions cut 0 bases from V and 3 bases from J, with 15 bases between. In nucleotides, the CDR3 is TGCAGTGCTAGAGAGTCCGGGGCCGGGGGCTATAATTCACCCCTCCACTTT. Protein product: CSARESGAGGYNSPLHF.